Listed below are T cell receptor beta chains from one sample, sequenced in a study of blood T cells in healthy people across ages. TCRdb passed the 5' RACE reads through MiXCR, listing each CDR3 protein once. Of about 640,000 distinct CDR3 sequences detected, 45% to 65% appear once; the ten largest clones hold over 30%. Sequenced material: blood. The source is a man aged 55 to 70 in good health. Each CDR3 is given with its conserved first and last residue. The D gene is left open where the match is weak. Some rows have no size entry. The others give once, few or many, or a class for an expanded clone.

d_call j_call clone_size v_call cdr3_nt cdr3_aa
. TRBJ2-1 . TRBV20-1 TGCAGTGCTACCCAGGGATATGAGCAGTTCTTC CSATQGYEQFF
. TRBJ1-5 . TRBV20-1 TGCAGTGCTAGGGACGGAGGCAATCAGCCCCAGCATTTT CSARDGGNQPQHF
. TRBJ2-5 many TRBV6-1 TGTGCCAACGGGACCGAACAAGAGACCCAGTACTTC CANGTEQETQYF
TRBD2 TRBJ2-7 . TRBV29-1 TGCAGCGCCCGCGCGGGGGGGACGGGAACCTACGAGCAGTACTTC CSARAGGTGTYEQYF
. TRBJ2-1 few TRBV15 TGTGCCACCAGCAGAGATTGGGTGTACAATGAGCAGTTCTTC CATSRDWVYNEQFF
. TRBJ2-4 . TRBV14 TGTGCCAGCAGCCAAGCATTGACTATTCAGTACTTC CASSQALTIQYF
TRBD1 TRBJ2-5 once TRBV29-1 TGCAGCGCAGGGACAGGGCTGGAGACCCAGTACTTC CSAGTGLETQYF
TRBD2 TRBJ2-5 . TRBV20-1 TGCAGTGCTAACCCCCTAGCGGGAACTTATGTTGAGACCCAGTACTTC CSANPLAGTYVETQYF
. TRBJ1-5 . TRBV9 TGTGCCAGCAGCACGGACTTGGGACGTCAGCCCCAGCATTTT CASSTDLGRQPQHF
. TRBJ1-5 many TRBV6-6 TGTGCCAGCGGATCTACCGGGAATCAGCCCCAGCATTTT CASGSTGNQPQHF
. TRBJ2-3 . TRBV4-1 TGCGCCAGCAGAGACTCAGGCACAGATACGCAGTATTTT CASRDSGTDTQYF
TRBD1 TRBJ2-2 . TRBV10-3 TGTGCCATCAGTGAGTGGACAGGGGGCACCGGGGAGCTGTTTTTT CAISEWTGGTGELFF
TRBD2 TRBJ2-1 . TRBV9 TGTGCCAGCAGCGTAGTTGGGGGGGCCTACAATGAGCAGTTCTTC CASSVVGGAYNEQFF
. TRBJ2-3 . TRBV4-2 TGTGCCAGCAGCCAGGAGAGTTCGGGGGGCGGCACAGATACGCAGTATTTT CASSQESSGGGTDTQYF
TRBD1 TRBJ2-5 few TRBV20-1 TGCAGTGCTGACAGGGTCCCCTTGGAGACCCAGTACTTC CSADRVPLETQYF
. TRBJ2-7 . TRBV5-1 TGCGCCAGCAGCTCCACGCCAGGCTCCTACGAGCAGTACTTC CASSSTPGSYEQYF
. TRBJ1-2 . TRBV6-5 TGTGCCAGCAGCCCCAGGGATAACTATGGCTACACCTTC CASSPRDNYGYTF
TRBD2 TRBJ2-6 . TRBV20-1 TGCAGTGCTAGAGATAGCGGGGCGCCTGGGGCCAACGTCCTGACTTTC CSARDSGAPGANVLTF
. TRBJ2-5 . TRBV4-1 TGCGCCAGCAGCCAAGCTATCGGGGCCGAGGAGACCCAGTACTTC CASSQAIGAEETQYF
. TRBJ1-2 . TRBV14 TGTGCCAGCAGCCAAGATGGAAGGCAGGGAGGCTATGGCTACACCTTC CASSQDGRQGGYGYTF
. TRBJ2-7 . TRBV10-3 TGTGCCATCGGCCCCCGCTACGAGCAGTACTTC CAIGPRYEQYF
. TRBJ1-5 . TRBV20-1 TGCAGTGCTAGGGCGGGGGGGCGAGGAGCCTATAGCAATCAGCCCCAGCATTTT CSARAGGRGAYSNQPQHF
. TRBJ1-6 once TRBV7-9 TGTGCCAGCAGCTCCCACGGAGGGAACAATTCACCCCTCCACTTT CASSSHGGNNSPLHF
TRBD1 TRBJ2-1 . TRBV12-3/TRBV12-4 TGTGCCAGCAGTCCCCCCGGGACAGGGATCAATGAGCAGTTCTTC CASSPPGTGINEQFF
TRBD2 TRBJ2-3 . TRBV20-1 TGCAGTGGTAGCGGGGGGGCCGGAGATACGCAGTATTTT CSGSGGAGDTQYF
. TRBJ1-1 . TRBV9 TGTGCCAGCAGCCGCAGGGGTGAGGTCTCTGAAGCTTTCTTT CASSRRGEVSEAFF
. TRBJ2-1 . TRBV29-1 TGCAGCGTTGGTAGCGACCACTACAATGAGCAGTTCTTC CSVGSDHYNEQFF
TRBD1 TRBJ1-2 . TRBV6-5 TGTGCCAGCAGTATAGCCGGGACAGGGGACAATGGCTACACCTTC CASSIAGTGDNGYTF
. TRBJ2-3 . TRBV20-1 TGCAGTGCTAGATCCGGTCGTACGCAGTATTTT CSARSGRTQYF